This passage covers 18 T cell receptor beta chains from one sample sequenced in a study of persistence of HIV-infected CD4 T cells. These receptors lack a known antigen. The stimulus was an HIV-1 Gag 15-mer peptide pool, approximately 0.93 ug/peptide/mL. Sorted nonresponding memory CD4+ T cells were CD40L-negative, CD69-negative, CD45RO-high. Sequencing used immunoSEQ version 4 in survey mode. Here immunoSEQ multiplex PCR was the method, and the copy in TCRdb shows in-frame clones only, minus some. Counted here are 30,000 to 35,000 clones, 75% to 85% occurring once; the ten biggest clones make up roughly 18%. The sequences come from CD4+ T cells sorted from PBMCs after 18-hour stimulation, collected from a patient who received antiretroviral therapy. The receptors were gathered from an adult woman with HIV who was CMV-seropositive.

Here the CDR3 reads CASTPTDRTNSPLHF. The CDR3 DNA follows: TGTGCCAGTACCCCCACGGACAGAACGAATTCACCCCTCCACTTT. The chain recombines TRBV19 with TRBJ1-6, with D possibly being TRBD1 (6 bases). The germline CDR1 and CDR2 sequences are LNHDA and SQIVND (reference sequence). V lost 7 bases and J lost 7, with 17 bases in between. CDR3 length: 15 residues.

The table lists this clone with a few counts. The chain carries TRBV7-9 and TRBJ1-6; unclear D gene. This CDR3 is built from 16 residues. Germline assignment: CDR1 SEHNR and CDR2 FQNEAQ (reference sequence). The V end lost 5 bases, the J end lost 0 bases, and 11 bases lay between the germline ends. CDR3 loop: CASSLDRGSYNSPLHF. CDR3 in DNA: TGTGCCAGCAGCCTAGATCGGGGCTCCTATAATTCACCCCTCCACTTT.

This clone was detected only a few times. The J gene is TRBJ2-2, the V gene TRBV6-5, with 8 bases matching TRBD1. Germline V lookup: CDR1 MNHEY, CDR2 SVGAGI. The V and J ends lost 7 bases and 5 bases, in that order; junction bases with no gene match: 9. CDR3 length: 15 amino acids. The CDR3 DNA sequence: TGTGCCAGCAACCCAGGGGGCGCGGGGACCGGGGAGCTGTTTTTT. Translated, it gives CASNPGGAGTGELFF.

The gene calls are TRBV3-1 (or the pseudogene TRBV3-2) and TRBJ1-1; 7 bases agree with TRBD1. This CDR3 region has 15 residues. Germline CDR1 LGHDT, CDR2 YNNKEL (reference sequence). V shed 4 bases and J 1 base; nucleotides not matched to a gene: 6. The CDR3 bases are TGTGCCAGCAGCCTTTCGACAGGGAGGAACACTGAAGCTTTCTTT. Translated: CASSLSTGRNTEAFF.

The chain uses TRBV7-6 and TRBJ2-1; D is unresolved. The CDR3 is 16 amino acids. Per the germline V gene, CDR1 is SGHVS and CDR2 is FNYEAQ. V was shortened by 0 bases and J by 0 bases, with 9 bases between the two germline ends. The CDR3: CASSLASARSYNEQFF. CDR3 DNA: TGTGCCAGCAGCTTAGCGTCGGCCCGCTCCTACAATGAGCAGTTCTTC.

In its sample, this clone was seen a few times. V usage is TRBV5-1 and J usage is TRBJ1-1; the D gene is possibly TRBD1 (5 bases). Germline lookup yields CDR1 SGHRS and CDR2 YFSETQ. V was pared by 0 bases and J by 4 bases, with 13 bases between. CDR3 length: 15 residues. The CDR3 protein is CASSLEGRAITEAFF. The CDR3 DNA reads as TGCGCCAGCAGCTTGGAGGGCAGGGCCATCACTGAAGCTTTCTTT.

CDR3 amino acids: CASSLGSNYGYTF. The CDR3 region has the DNA TGTGCCAGCAGTTTAGGATCTAACTATGGCTACACCTTC. This chain joins TRBV28 and TRBJ1-2; the D is unclear. The CDR3 runs 13 residues. Germline CDR1 reads MDHEN; CDR2 reads SYDVKM. The ends were cut back, 2 bases at V and 0 bases at J, with 4 bases in the middle.

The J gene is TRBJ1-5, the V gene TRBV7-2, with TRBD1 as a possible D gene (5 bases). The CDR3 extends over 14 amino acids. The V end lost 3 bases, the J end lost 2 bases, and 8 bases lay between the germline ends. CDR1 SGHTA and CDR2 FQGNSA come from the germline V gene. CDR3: CASSFARGNQPQHF. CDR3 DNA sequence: TGTGCCAGCAGCTTCGCCAGGGGCAATCAGCCCCAGCATTTT.

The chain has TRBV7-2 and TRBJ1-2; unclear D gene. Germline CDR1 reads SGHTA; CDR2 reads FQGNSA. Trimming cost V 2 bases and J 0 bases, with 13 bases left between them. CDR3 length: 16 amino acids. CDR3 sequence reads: CASSLRRREANYGYTF. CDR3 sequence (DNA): TGTGCCAGCAGCTTAAGGAGGCGGGAGGCTAACTATGGCTACACCTTC.

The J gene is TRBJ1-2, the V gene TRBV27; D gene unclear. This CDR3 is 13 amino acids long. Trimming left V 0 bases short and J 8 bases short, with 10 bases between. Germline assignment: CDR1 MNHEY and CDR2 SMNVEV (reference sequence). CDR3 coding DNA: TGTGCCAGCAGTTTATCGCTAGGGAAAGGCTACACCTTC. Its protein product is CASSLSLGKGYTF.

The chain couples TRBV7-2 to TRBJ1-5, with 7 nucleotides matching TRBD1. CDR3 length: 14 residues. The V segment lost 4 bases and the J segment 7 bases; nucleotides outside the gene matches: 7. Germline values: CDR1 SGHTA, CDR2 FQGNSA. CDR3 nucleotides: TGTGCCAGCAGCTCAACAGGGGCCCAACAGCCCCAGCATTTT. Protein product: CASSSTGAQQPQHF.

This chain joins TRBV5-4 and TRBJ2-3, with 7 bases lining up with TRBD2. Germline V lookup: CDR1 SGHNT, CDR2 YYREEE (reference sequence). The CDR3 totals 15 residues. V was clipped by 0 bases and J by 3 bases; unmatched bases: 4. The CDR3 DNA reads TGTGCCAGCAGCTTGGCGGGACTACAAACAGATACGCAGTATTTT. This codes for CASSLAGLQTDTQYF. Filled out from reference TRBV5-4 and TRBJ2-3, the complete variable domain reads ETGVTQSPTHLIKTRGQQVTLRCSSQSGHNTVSWYQQALGQGPQFIFQYYREEENGRGNFPPRFSGLQFPNYSSELNVNALELDDSALYLCASSLAGLQTDTQYFGPGTRLTVL.

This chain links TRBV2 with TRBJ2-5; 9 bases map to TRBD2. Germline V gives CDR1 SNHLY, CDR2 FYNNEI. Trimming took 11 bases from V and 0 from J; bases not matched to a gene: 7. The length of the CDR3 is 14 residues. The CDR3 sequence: CAGSSGDYQETQYF. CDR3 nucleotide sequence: TGTGCCGGGTCTAGCGGGGACTACCAAGAGACCCAGTACTTC.

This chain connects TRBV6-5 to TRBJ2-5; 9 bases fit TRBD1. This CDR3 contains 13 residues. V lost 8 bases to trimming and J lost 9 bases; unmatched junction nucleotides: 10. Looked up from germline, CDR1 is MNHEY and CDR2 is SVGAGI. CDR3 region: CASRTGGAGSQYF. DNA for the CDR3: TGTGCCAGCCGAACAGGGGGCGCGGGGTCCCAGTACTTC.

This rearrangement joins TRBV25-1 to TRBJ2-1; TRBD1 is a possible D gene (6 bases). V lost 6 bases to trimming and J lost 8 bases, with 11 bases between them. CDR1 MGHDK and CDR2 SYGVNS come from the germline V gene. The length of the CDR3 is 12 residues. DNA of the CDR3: TGTGCCAGCAGCTTACAGGGCGATGAGCAGTTCTTC. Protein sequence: CASSLQGDEQFF.

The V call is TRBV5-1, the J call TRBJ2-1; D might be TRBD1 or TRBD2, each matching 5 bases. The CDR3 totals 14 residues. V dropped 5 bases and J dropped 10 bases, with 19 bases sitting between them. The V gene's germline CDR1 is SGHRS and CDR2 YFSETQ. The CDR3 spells CASRDEPGPKEQFF. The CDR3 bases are TGCGCCAGCAGGGACGAACCGGGACCTAAAGAGCAGTTCTTC.

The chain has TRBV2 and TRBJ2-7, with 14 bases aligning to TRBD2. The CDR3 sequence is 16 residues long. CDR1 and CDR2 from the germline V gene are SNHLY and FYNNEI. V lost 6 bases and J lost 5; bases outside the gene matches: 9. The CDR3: CASRKGLAGDLDEQYF. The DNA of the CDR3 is TGTGCCAGCAGGAAGGGACTAGCGGGAGACTTGGACGAGCAGTACTTC. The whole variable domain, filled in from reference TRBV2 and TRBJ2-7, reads EPEVTQTPSHQVTQMGQEVILRCVPISNHLYFYWYRQILGQKVEFLVSFYNNEISEKSEIFDDQFSVERPDGSNFTLKIRSTKLEDSAMYFCASRKGLAGDLDEQYFGPGTRLTVT.

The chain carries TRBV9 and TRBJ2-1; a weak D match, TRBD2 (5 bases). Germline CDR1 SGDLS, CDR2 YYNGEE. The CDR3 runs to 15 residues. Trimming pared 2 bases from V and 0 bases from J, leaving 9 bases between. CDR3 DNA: TGTGCCAGCAGCGTTCTGGGGAGCTCCTACAATGAGCAGTTCTTC. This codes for CASSVLGSSYNEQFF. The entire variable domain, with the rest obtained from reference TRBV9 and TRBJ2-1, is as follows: DSGVTQTPKHLITATGQRVTLRCSPRSGDLSVYWYQQSLDQGLQFLIQYYNGEERAKGNILERFSAQQFPDLHSELNLSSLELGDSALYFCASSVLGSSYNEQFFGPGTRLTVL.